The 20 T cell receptor beta chains in this list originate from one sample, sequenced in a study of T cell repertoires in cytomegalovirus infection. Via MiXCR, TCRdb re-called the reads, giving one row per CDR3 protein. Counted here are under 30,000 distinct CDR3 sequences, 22% occurring once; the ten biggest clones make up about 91%. The antigens these receptors bind are not known. Sequencing was performed on CD8+ T cells from cultured PBMCs, taken from culture after CMV antigen stimulation. The receptor source for this set is a human donor in good health (CMV status not recorded). Some clones in this sample may be carry-over from other donors' samples.

This clonotype has a handful of counts. The chain has TRBV20-1 and TRBJ2-7; 8 bases line up with TRBD2. CDR1 is DFQATT, CDR2 SNEGSKA, per germline (reference sequence). Germline trimming cut 4 bases from V and 0 bases from J; bases unmatched to any gene: 11. This CDR3 region has 16 residues. Here the CDR3 DNA reads TGCAGTGCTACTAATGCCCTTAGCGGGGACTCCTACGAGCAGTACTTC. It specifies CSATNALSGDSYEQYF.

The chain employs TRBV4-3 and TRBJ1-5, with TRBD1 matching 9 bases. Germline values: CDR1 LGHNA, CDR2 YSLEER. The CDR3 consists of 15 residues. V gave up 3 bases and J gave up 3 bases; unmatched junction bases: 3. DNA of the CDR3: TGCGCCAGCAGCCAGGGACAGGGCCCCAATCAGCCCCAGCATTTT. Translated: CASSQGQGPNQPQHF.

There are a few counts of this clonotype. The genes are TRBV20-1 and TRBJ2-1; 8 nucleotides align to TRBD2. The CDR3 is 15 amino acids. V lost 0 bases and J lost 2; bases outside the gene matches: 3. Looked up from germline, CDR1 is DFQATT and CDR2 is SNEGSKA (reference sequence). The CDR3 reads CSARDGRGAYNEQFF. Written as DNA, the CDR3 is TGCAGTGCTAGAGATGGGCGGGGGGCCTACAATGAGCAGTTCTTC.

The CDR3 DNA reads as TGTGCCATCAAGGGCCGTCTTAGGGGGGCGGAGGGTGAAGCTTTCTTT. Translation gives CAIKGRLRGAEGEAFF. The genes are TRBV10-3 and TRBJ1-1, with a tentative D call TRBD1 (6 bases). From germline, CDR1 is ENHRY and CDR2 SYGVKD. The CDR3 totals 16 residues. Trimming pared 7 bases from V and 7 bases from J, leaving 25 bases between.

Remarks on this clonotype: A read error may account for a junction end that differs from germline. The gene calls are TRBV6-1 and TRBJ2-6, with D possibly TRBD2 on 5 matching bases. The CDR3 consists of 14 residues. Germline V lookup: CDR1 MNHNS, CDR2 SASEGT. The DNA for the CDR3 is TGTGCCTGCAGCCGGGAACCTGGGGCCAACGTCCTGACTTTC. Amino acid sequence: CACSREPGANVLTF.

This sequence joins TRBV19 and TRBJ1-1; D possibly corresponds to TRBD1 (6 bases). Trimming stripped 5 bases from V and 3 bases from J, with 10 bases between. This CDR3 is 13 amino acids long. Germline V CDR1 and CDR2: LNHDA, SQIVND (reference sequence). Here the CDR3 DNA reads TGTGCCAGTAGTTGGACAGCAGACACTGAAGCTTTCTTT. It codes for CASSWTADTEAFF.

The table lists this clonotype with a few counts. V usage is TRBV12-3 or TRBV12-4 and J usage is TRBJ1-1, with D unresolved. V lost 3 bases, J lost 0 bases, and 8 bases lay in between. This CDR3 is built from 14 residues. The CDR3, as DNA: TGTGCCAGCAGTTTCTTATCAATGAACACTGAAGCTTTCTTT. Protein product: CASSFLSMNTEAFF.

This clonotype came up a few times. It is unclear where the CDR3 begins or ends on the DNA, so no DNA is shown, and the CDR3 is as TCRdb lists it. This chain joins TRBV6-2 or TRBV6-3 and TRBJ1-1; the DNA was not used to check the table's D call, TRBD1. Germline V lookup: CDR1 MNHEY, CDR2 SVGEGT. 15 amino acids form the CDR3, both terminal residues included. Here the CDR3 reads CASSSSTGGNTEAFF.

The rearrangement uses TRBV11-2 and TRBJ2-1; D remains ambiguous. V lost 2 bases, J lost 4 bases, and 9 bases lay in between. Looked up from germline, CDR1 is SGHAT and CDR2 is FQNNGV. This CDR3 has 14 residues. The CDR3 DNA reads TGTGCCAGCAGCTTACGGGTATCATACAATGAGCAGTTCTTC. Translation: CASSLRVSYNEQFF.

The gene calls are TRBV20-1 and TRBJ1-2; D remains unclear. Germline CDR1 DFQATT, CDR2 SNEGSKA (reference sequence). CDR3 size: 12 residues. The ends were cut back, 1 base at V and 6 bases at J, with 9 bases in the middle. The CDR3 DNA is TGCAGTGCTAGAGCAAGGAGGGATGGCTACACCTTC. Protein sequence: CSARARRDGYTF.

The V gene is TRBV2, the J gene TRBJ2-3, with a weak D call TRBD2 (6 bases). The CDR3 sequence is 16 residues long. Trimming shortened V by 6 bases and J by 6 bases, and 22 bases separated the two germline ends. Per germline, CDR1 SNHLY and CDR2 FYNNEI. The CDR3 DNA is TGTGCCAGCAGCCGAACTCAGGACCGCGGGGCGGATACGCAGTATTTT. Amino acids: CASSRTQDRGADTQYF.

This clonotype was seen many times. The chain is built from TRBV7-2 and TRBJ1-6; D is uncertain. The V end lost 0 bases, the J end lost 10 bases, and 13 bases lay between the germline ends. Germline V gives CDR1 SGHTA, CDR2 FQGNSA. The CDR3 loop spans 15 amino acids. The CDR3, as DNA: TGTGCCAGCAGCTTAGCCTTTATTGTGGGGTCACCCCTCCACTTT. Translating gives CASSLAFIVGSPLHF.

This clonotype was seen at least ten times. V usage is TRBV7-9 and J usage is TRBJ1-5, with D possibly TRBD1 on 6 matching bases. Trimming pared 1 base from V and 4 bases from J, leaving 17 bases between. Germline CDR1 is SEHNR and CDR2 is FQNEAQ (reference sequence). This CDR3 has 17 amino acids. The CDR3 bases are TGTGCCAGCAGCTTAGATCCGTTGGGGACAAGGAATCAGCCCCAGCATTTT. Translation gives CASSLDPLGTRNQPQHF.

The gene calls are TRBV23-1 and TRBJ2-7, with D perhaps matching TRBD2 (5 bases). TRBV23-1 is classed as an ORF, of uncertain function. The CDR3 has 14 residues. Trimming took 4 bases from V and 6 from J, leaving 16 bases between them. The CDR3, as DNA: TGCGCCAGCAGTCCCCAGGAATATGAGGGCGAGCAGTACTTC. This encodes CASSPQEYEGEQYF.

A few counts support this clonotype. The chain combines TRBV7-9 with TRBJ2-7; D is perhaps TRBD1 (5 bases). This CDR3 region has 16 residues. Looked up from germline, CDR1 is SEHNR and CDR2 is FQNEAQ (reference sequence). V gave up 5 bases and J gave up 5 bases, with 22 bases separating them. CDR3 residues: CASSVQETTFSDEQYF. The CDR3 DNA is TGTGCCAGCAGCGTACAGGAAACGACGTTTTCGGACGAGCAGTACTTC.

This clonotype has a count of ten or more. CDR3 region: CASSILRGTRTDTQYF. CDR3 nucleotides: TGTGCCAGCAGCATACTGCGGGGGACCCGCACAGATACGCAGTATTTT. The chain has TRBV7-8 and TRBJ2-3; 7 bases map to TRBD2. V lost 5 bases to trimming and J lost 1 base; unmatched junction nucleotides: 9. CDR1 SGHVS and CDR2 FQNEAQ come from the germline V gene. This CDR3 comprises 16 residues.

This rearrangement joins TRBV7-9 to TRBJ1-6; a weak D match, TRBD1 (6 bases). The CDR3 consists of 17 residues. From germline, CDR1 is SEHNR and CDR2 FQNEAQ (reference sequence). V lost 1 base to trimming and J lost 9 bases, with 19 bases between them. The CDR3 is CASSLEGVRQGSSPLHF. The CDR3 nucleotides are TGTGCCAGCAGCTTAGAGGGGGTCCGGCAGGGGAGTTCACCCCTCCACTTT.

The chain links TRBV29-1 to TRBJ2-2, with D unclear. The CDR3 has 13 amino acids. Trimming took 3 bases from V and 1 from J, leaving 6 bases between them. Germline V lookup: CDR1 SQVTM, CDR2 ANQGSEA. The CDR3 reads CSVERLNTGELFF. For the CDR3, the DNA is TGCAGCGTTGAGCGTCTGAACACCGGGGAGCTGTTTTTT.

The chain recombines TRBV20-1 with TRBJ2-1, with D possibly being TRBD2 (5 bases). The V end was cut by 3 bases, the J end by 2 bases, with 8 bases between. Germline V gene lookup returns CDR1 DFQATT and CDR2 SNEGSKA (reference sequence). The CDR3 is 13 residues long. CDR3 loop: CSASGETYNEQFF. The CDR3 region has the DNA TGCAGTGCTAGCGGGGAAACCTACAATGAGCAGTTCTTC.

V usage is TRBV12-3 or TRBV12-4 and J usage is TRBJ2-2; 10 positions agree with TRBD1. The CDR3 is 16 amino acids. V dropped 6 bases and J dropped 6; count of bases not matched to a gene: 10. The DNA of the CDR3 is TGTGCCAGCAGCTATGTGACAGGGGGCTTCGCCGGGGAGCTGTTTTTT. It translates to CASSYVTGGFAGELFF.